This TCR beta chain was captured by sequencing in a study of blood T cells in healthy people across ages. Whole-study context: When template switching was applied, about one barcoded beta molecule was captured per two T cells. Study results and caveats: Higher diversity and more naive CD4+ cells were features of long-lived donors, compared to aged donors.

CDR1 is KGHDR and CDR2 is SFDVKD in the germline V gene. The CDR3 contains 16 residues. V lost 9 bases to trimming and J lost 3 bases; unmatched junction nucleotides: 16. A word on this clonotype: Its antigen is unknown.

It was with a sample-barcoded 5' primer and a J-beta primer mix that a second PCR of about 7 to 12 cycles was run. TCRdb processed the 5' RACE reads anew with MiXCR; each CDR3 protein has one entry. The data hold approximately 730,000 distinct CDR3 sequences, with about 53% observed a single time. Specimen: blood. V gene TRBV24-1 combines with J gene TRBJ2-7; 7 bases are a match to TRBD2. This TCR derives from an elderly man in good health. CDR3 DNA sequence: TGTGCCACCGCCCCAAACGACGGCGGGAGTCGCTACGAGCAGTACTTC. Translated, it gives CATAPNDGGSRYEQYF.